This TCR beta chain derives from a study of sequential checkpoint blockade in melanoma. About the study: Arm A got nivolumab then ipilimumab; arm B the reverse, 1:1.

TCRdb's copy holds only in-frame clones and misses some; the assay was immunoSEQ multiplex PCR. The sample includes 35,000 to 40,000 clones, roughly 90% of them seen just once. The germline V gene encodes CDR1 LNHDA and CDR2 SQIVND (reference sequence). There are 15 residues in the CDR3. Between the trimmed V and J ends, which lost 3 bases and 8 bases, there was a span of 17 bases. Treatment specified: randomized to nivolumab then ipilimumab (arm A) or the reverse (arm B). Patients had received no earlier DNA-damaging chemotherapy. From thawed PBMCs, live CD3+CD8+ cells negative for CD19 and CD56 were sorted.

This chain connects TRBV19 to TRBJ2-1, with TRBD2 as a possible D gene (6 bases). The clonotype was recovered from a human donor with melanoma. The sample in question was CD8+ T cells sorted from blood (inferred from file names), obtained from a patient given nivolumab and ipilimumab in sequence. The CDR3 DNA follows: TGTGCCAGTAGTATCAGAGGGCTAGCGTACCATGAGCAGTTCTTC. Protein: CASSIRGLAYHEQFF. The entire variable domain, with the rest obtained from reference TRBV19 and TRBJ2-1, is as follows: DGGITQSPKYLFRKEGQNVTLSCEQNLNHDAMYWYRQDPGQGLRLIYYSQIVNDFQKGDIAEGYSVSREKKESFPLTVTSAQKNPTAFYLCASSIRGLAYHEQFFGPGTRLTVL.